Sequencing of this T cell receptor beta chain was carried out in a study of shared clonotypes between healthy human individuals. Selected positively for CCR7 and CD45RO-negative, naive CD8 cells excluded terminally differentiated effector memory CD45RA+ cells. The CDR3 sequence is 17 residues long. The germline gives CDR1 MDHEN, CDR2 SYDVKM. V dropped 7 bases and J dropped 2 bases, with 21 bases sitting between them. Sorted subsets were amplified in replicate PCRs using around 220 ng DNA, around 30,000 T cell genomes. Sequenced by immunoSEQ multiplex PCR; TCRdb stores in-frame clones only, minus some. The table includes 1.5 million to 2.5 million clones, over 85% detected once.

This chain uses TRBV28 with TRBJ2-1; TRBD1 might be the D (5 bases). Sequenced: naive CD8+ T cells sorted from blood. The sequence was collected from a young man in good health. The CDR3 reads CASILGRYRPPYNEQFF. The CDR3, as DNA: TGTGCCAGCATATTGGGGCGCTACAGGCCCCCCTACAATGAGCAGTTCTTC. Based on the CDR3 plus reference TRBV28 and TRBJ2-1, the full variable domain is DVKVTQSSRYLVKRTGEKVFLECVQDMDHENMFWYRQDPGLGLRLIYFSYDVKMKEKGDIPEGYSVSREKKERFSLILESASTNQTSMYLCASILGRYRPPYNEQFFGPGTRLTVL.